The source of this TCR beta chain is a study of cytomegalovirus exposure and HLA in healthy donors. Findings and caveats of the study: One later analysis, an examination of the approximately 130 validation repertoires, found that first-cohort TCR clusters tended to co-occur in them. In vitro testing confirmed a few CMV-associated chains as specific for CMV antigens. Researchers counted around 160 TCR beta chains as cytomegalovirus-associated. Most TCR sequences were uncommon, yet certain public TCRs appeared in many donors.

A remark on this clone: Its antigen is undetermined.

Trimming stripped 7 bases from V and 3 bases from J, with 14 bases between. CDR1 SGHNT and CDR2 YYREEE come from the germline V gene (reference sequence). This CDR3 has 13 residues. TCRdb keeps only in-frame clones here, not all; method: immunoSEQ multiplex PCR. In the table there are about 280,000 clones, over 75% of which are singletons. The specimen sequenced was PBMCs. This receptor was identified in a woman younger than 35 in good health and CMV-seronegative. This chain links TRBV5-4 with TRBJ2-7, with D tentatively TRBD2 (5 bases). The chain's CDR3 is CASRPASGYEQYF. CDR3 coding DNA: TGTGCCAGCCGCCCGGCGAGCGGCTACGAGCAGTACTTC. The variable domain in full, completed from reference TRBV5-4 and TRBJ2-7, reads ETGVTQSPTHLIKTRGQQVTLRCSSQSGHNTVSWYQQALGQGPQFIFQYYREEENGRGNFPPRFSGLQFPNYSSELNVNALELDDSALYLCASRPASGYEQYFGPGTRLTVT.